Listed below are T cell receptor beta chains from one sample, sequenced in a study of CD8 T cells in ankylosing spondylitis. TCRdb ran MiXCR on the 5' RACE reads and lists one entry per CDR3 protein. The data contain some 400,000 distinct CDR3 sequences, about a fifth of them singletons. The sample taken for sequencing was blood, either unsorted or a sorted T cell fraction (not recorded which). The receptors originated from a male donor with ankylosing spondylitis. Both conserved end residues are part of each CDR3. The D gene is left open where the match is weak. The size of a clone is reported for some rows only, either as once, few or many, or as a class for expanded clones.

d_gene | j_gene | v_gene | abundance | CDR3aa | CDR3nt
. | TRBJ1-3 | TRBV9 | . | CASSVAGDTIYF | TGTGCCAGCAGCGTAGCGGGAGACACCATATATTTT
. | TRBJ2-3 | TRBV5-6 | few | CASSLAPRGTDTQYF | TGTGCCAGCAGCTTGGCCCCGCGGGGCACAGATACGCAGTATTTT
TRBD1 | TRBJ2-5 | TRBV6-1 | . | CASSGSQGAWETQYF | TGTGCCAGCAGTGGATCTCAGGGGGCGTGGGAGACCCAGTACTTC
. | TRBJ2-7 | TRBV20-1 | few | CSATGDRDEQYF | TGCAGTGCTACGGGTGACCGGGACGAGCAGTACTTC
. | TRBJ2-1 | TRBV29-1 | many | CSVGADNEQFF | TGCAGCGTTGGAGCCGACAATGAGCAGTTCTTC
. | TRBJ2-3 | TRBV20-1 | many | CSARGPGSTDTQYF | TGCAGTGCCCGAGGGCCAGGTAGCACAGATACGCAGTATTTT
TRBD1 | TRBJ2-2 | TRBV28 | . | CASSLPGTGGRTGELFF | TGTGCCAGCAGTTTGCCCGGGACAGGGGGTCGGACCGGGGAGCTGTTTTTT
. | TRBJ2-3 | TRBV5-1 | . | CASRPGLSTFTDTQYF | TGCGCCAGCAGACCGGGACTCTCAACGTTCACAGATACGCAGTATTTT
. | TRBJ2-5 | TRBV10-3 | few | CATQTPGQTSQETQYF | TGTGCCACCCAAACCCCGGGACAAACTAGCCAAGAGACCCAGTACTTC
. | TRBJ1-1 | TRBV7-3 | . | CASSLKPGIGTEAFF | TGTGCCAGCAGCTTAAAACCGGGGATTGGGACTGAAGCTTTCTTT
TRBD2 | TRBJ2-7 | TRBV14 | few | CASSPLAGTSGSSPYEQYF | TGTGCCAGCAGCCCCCTGGCCGGGACTAGCGGGAGCTCACCCTACGAGCAGTACTTC
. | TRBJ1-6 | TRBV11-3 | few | CASSSRDGNSPLHF | TGTGCCAGCAGCTCCCGGGACGGAAATTCACCCCTCCACTTT
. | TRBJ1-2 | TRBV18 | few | CASSPGRGEGYTF | TGTGCCAGCTCACCGGGTCGGGGAGAAGGCTACACCTTC
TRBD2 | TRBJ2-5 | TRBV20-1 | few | CSATGLAGQETQYF | TGCAGTGCAACGGGACTAGCGGGACAAGAGACCCAGTACTTC
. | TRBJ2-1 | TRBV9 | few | CASSVILGEAPEQFF | TGTGCCAGCAGCGTTATTTTGGGGGAGGCACCTGAGCAGTTCTTC
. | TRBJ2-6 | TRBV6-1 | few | CASSRGDSSGANVLTF | TGTGCCAGCAGCCGTGGAGACAGCTCTGGGGCCAACGTCCTGACTTTC
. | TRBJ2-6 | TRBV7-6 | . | CASSLAGGFGANVLTF | TGTGCCAGCAGCTTAGCCGGTGGGTTTGGGGCCAACGTCCTGACTTTC
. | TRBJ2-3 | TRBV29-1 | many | CSVGQLIDTQYF | TGCAGCGTTGGCCAGTTAATAGATACGCAGTATTTT
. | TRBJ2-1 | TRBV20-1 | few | CSARGADSRNEQFF | TGCAGTGCTAGAGGGGCCGACTCCCGAAATGAGCAGTTCTTC
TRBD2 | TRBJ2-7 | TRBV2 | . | CASTAPSGRGEQYF | TGTGCCAGCACCGCCCCTAGCGGGAGGGGGGAGCAGTACTTC
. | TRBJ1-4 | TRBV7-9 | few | CASTPRGFVEKLFF | TGTGCCAGCACCCCACGGGGTTTTGTAGAAAAACTGTTTTTT
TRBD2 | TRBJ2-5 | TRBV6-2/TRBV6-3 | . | CASSYSLAGARLETQYF | TGTGCCAGCAGTTACTCTCTAGCGGGAGCGAGGTTGGAGACCCAGTACTTC
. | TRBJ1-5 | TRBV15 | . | CATTGGINNQPQHF | TGTGCCACCACCGGGGGGATCAACAATCAGCCCCAGCATTTT
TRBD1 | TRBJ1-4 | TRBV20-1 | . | CSAGSGQGTYEKLFF | TGCAGTGCTGGCTCGGGACAGGGAACGTACGAAAAACTGTTTTTT
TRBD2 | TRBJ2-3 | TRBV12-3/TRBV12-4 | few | CASSPPIGSGRPGLQYF | TGTGCCAGCAGTCCTCCGATAGGGAGCGGGAGGCCAGGGCTCCAGTATTTT
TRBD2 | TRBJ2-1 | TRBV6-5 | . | CASSSSGSIGEQFF | TGTGCCAGCAGTTCTAGCGGGAGTATTGGTGAGCAGTTCTTC
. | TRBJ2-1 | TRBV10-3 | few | CAISEPGTTYNEQFF | TGTGCCATCAGTGAGCCCGGGACAACCTACAATGAGCAGTTCTTC
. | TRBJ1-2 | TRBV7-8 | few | CASSRGPLQGMDGYTF | TGTGCCAGCAGCCGGGGGCCCCTACAGGGAATGGATGGCTACACCTTC
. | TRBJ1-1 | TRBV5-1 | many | CASKPQAANTEAFF | TGCGCCAGCAAACCACAGGCAGCGAACACTGAAGCTTTCTTT
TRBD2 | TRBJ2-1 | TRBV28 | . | CASSFSGGSYNEQFF | TGTGCCAGCAGTTTTAGCGGGGGCTCCTACAATGAGCAGTTCTTC
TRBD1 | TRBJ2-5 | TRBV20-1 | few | CSAIGTAQETQYF | TGCAGTGCTATAGGGACAGCTCAAGAGACCCAGTACTTC
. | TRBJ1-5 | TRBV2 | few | CASSYTQINQPQHF | TGTGCCAGCAGTTATACCCAGATCAATCAGCCCCAGCATTTT
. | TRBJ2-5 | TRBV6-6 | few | CASSYRGIETQYF | TGTGCCAGCAGTTACCGGGGGATAGAGACCCAGTACTTC
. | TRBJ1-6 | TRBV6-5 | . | CASSYRDSKLHSPLHF | TGTGCCAGCAGTTACCGAGACTCCAAGCTCCATTCACCCCTCCACTTT
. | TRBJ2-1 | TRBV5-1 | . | CASSFQSSYNEQFF | TGCGCCAGCAGCTTTCAGAGCTCCTACAATGAGCAGTTCTTC
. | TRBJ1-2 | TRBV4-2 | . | CASSQESTRYGYTF | TGTGCCAGCAGCCAAGAATCAACCCGCTATGGCTACACCTTC
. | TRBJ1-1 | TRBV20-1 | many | CSARDDRGGTEAFF | TGCAGTGCTAGAGATGATCGGGGGGGAACTGAAGCTTTCTTT
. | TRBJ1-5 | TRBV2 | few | CASSPVQGWDQPQHF | TGTGCCAGCAGCCCGGTTCAGGGGTGGGATCAGCCCCAGCATTTT
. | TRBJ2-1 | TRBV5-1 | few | CASSLEGAVHNEQFF | TGCGCCAGCAGCTTGGAGGGAGCGGTCCACAATGAGCAGTTCTTC
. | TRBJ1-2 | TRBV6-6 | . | CASSYRDVCTF | TGTGCCAGCAGTTATCGCGATGTGTGTACCTTC
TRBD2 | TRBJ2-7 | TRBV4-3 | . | CASSQDLGGSPHAGEQYF | TGCGCCAGCAGCCAAGATTTGGGCGGGAGTCCCCATGCCGGCGAGCAGTACTTC
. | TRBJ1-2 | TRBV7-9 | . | CASSLGALADYGYTF | TGTGCCAGCAGCTTAGGGGCCCTCGCGGACTATGGCTACACCTTC
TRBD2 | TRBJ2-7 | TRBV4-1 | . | CASSWIFLAGSSYEQYF | TGCGCCAGCAGCTGGATTTTTCTAGCGGGATCTTCCTACGAGCAGTACTTC
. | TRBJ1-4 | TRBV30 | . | CAWSVLGAWEKLFF | TGTGCCTGGAGTGTTTTGGGGGCTTGGGAAAAACTGTTTTTT
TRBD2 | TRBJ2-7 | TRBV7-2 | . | CASSITSGTSYEQYF | TGTGCCAGCAGCATAACTAGCGGAACCTCCTACGAGCAGTACTTC
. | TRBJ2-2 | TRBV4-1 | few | CASSQDATYFGELFF | TGCGCCAGCAGCCAAGATGCGACATACTTCGGGGAGCTGTTTTTT
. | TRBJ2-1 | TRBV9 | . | CASSVGGAGEQFF | TGTGCCAGCAGCGTAGGAGGGGCGGGTGAGCAGTTCTTC
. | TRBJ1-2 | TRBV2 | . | CASRTDRTDYGYTF | TGTGCCAGCAGGACGGACAGAACGGACTATGGCTACACCTTC
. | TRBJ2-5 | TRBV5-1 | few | CASSFSGSRETQYF | TGCGCCAGCAGCTTTTCCGGGTCGCGGGAGACCCAGTACTTC
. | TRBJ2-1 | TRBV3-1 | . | CASSQVFRSSAYNEQFF | TGTGCCAGCAGCCAAGTCTTTAGGTCTAGCGCATACAATGAGCAGTTCTTC